These T cell receptor beta chains were read from a single sample in a study of Ad26.COV2.S vaccination and SARS-CoV-2 variants. Sequenced by immunoSEQ multiplex PCR; TCRdb stores in-frame clones only, minus some. Of about 430,000 clones listed, approximately 90% are singletons. Sequencing was performed on peripheral blood, taken in a trial of Ad26.COV2.S vaccine versus placebo. These receptors were collected from a person between 18 and 65 years old who received the Ad26.COV2.S COVID-19 vaccine or a placebo. Each CDR3 is given with its conserved first and last residue. The D gene is left open where the match is weak. Not all rows give a size; the values are once, few, many and, for expanded clones, a class.

d_call	clone_size	v_call	j_call	cdr3_nt	cdr3_aa
-	-	TRBV5-6	TRBJ1-6	TGTGCCAGCAGCTTGGCGGCAGGGTGGGATTCACCCCTCCACTTT	CASSLAAGWDSPLHF
-	-	TRBV28	TRBJ2-1	TGTGCCAGCAGTTTATGGGGTGGAGCGGCTCTTAATGAGCAGTTCTTC	CASSLWGGAALNEQFF
-	-	TRBV9	TRBJ2-3	TGTGCCAGCAGCAGGTACGGCGGAGAAAGCACAGATACGCAGTATTTT	CASSRYGGESTDTQYF
-	-	TRBV27	TRBJ2-7	TGTGCCAGCAGTAGTTGGTATGAATCCTACGAGCAGTACTTC	CASSSWYESYEQYF
TRBD1	-	TRBV15	TRBJ1-4	TGTGCCACCAGCAGAGTGGAGGGGGCTTATGAAAAACTGTTTTTT	CATSRVEGAYEKLFF
-	-	TRBV6-6	TRBJ2-1	TGTGCCAGCAGTCGTCGATCGGGGATTTCTAGTTCCTACAATGAGCAGTTCTTC	CASSRRSGISSSYNEQFF
-	-	TRBV5-5	TRBJ2-7	TGTGCCAGCAGTTCGACCGGGTTCGAGCAGTACTTC	CASSSTGFEQYF
TRBD2	-	TRBV4-1	TRBJ2-5	TGCGCCAGCAGCCAGGACGGGAGGCGGGAGACCCAGTACTTC	CASSQDGRRETQYF
TRBD1	once	TRBV14	TRBJ1-6	TGTGCCAGCAAAACAGGGGGCATGAATTCACCCCTCCACTTT	CASKTGGMNSPLHF
-	-	TRBV5-1	TRBJ2-5	TGCGCCAGCAGCTCGGACAGCGAAGAGGGGACCCAGTACTTC	CASSSDSEEGTQYF
-	-	TRBV3-1/TRBV3-2	TRBJ2-7	TGTGCCAGCAGCCAAGACACGATCTACGAGCAGTACTTC	CASSQDTIYEQYF
TRBD2	-	TRBV7-6	TRBJ2-1	TGTGCCAGCAGCTTAGCGCCAGGCGGGAGGGCCCATGAGCAGTTCTTC	CASSLAPGGRAHEQFF
TRBD1	once	TRBV2	TRBJ2-7	TGTGCCAGCAGTAAGGACAGGGGCCATATTTCCTACGAGCAGTACTTC	CASSKDRGHISYEQYF
TRBD2	-	TRBV5-4	TRBJ2-3	TGTGCCAGCAGCTCGACTAGCGGGACCACAGATACGCAGTATTTT	CASSSTSGTTDTQYF
-	-	TRBV28	TRBJ1-6	TGTGCCAGCAGTTTATTTCGCATCAGAAATAATTCACCCCTCCACTTT	CASSLFRIRNNSPLHF
-	-	TRBV28	TRBJ2-7	TGTGCCAGCAGTTTATCCGTCCAAGGGGAACGGGAGCAGTACTTC	CASSLSVQGEREQYF
-	-	TRBV19	TRBJ2-3	TGTGCCAGTAGTATACTGGGCTCTAGCACAGATACGCAGTATTTT	CASSILGSSTDTQYF
-	once	TRBV7-8	TRBJ1-5	TGTGCCAGCAGCCGAGGGACCCGTTACAATACAAAGGGAGACAATCAGCCCCAGCATTTT	CASSRGTRYNTKGDNQPQHF
TRBD2	-	TRBV6-2/TRBV6-3	TRBJ2-7	TGTGCCAGCAGTCGCGGACTAGCGGGACTTACCTACGAGCAGTACTTC	CASSRGLAGLTYEQYF
-	-	TRBV5-1	TRBJ2-2	TGCGCCAGCAGAAGGGGCTACACCGGGGAGCTGTTTTTT	CASRRGYTGELFF
TRBD2	once	TRBV6-6	TRBJ2-7	TGTGCCAGCACACATAGCGGGAGGGCCGACGAGCAGTACTTC	CASTHSGRADEQYF
TRBD1	-	TRBV30	TRBJ1-5	TGTGCCTGGAGCCTCGGGACAGGGAGTCTGGGTCAGCCCCAGCATTTT	CAWSLGTGSLGQPQHF
-	-	TRBV27	TRBJ1-2	TGTGCCAGCAGTCCAAGAGTAGGTGGCTACACCTTC	CASSPRVGGYTF
-	-	TRBV13	TRBJ2-1	TGTGCCAGCAGCTTAGGGTCGAAGATCGATGAGCAGTTCTTC	CASSLGSKIDEQFF
-	few	TRBV5-1	TRBJ1-1	TGCGCCAGCAGCTTCAATAGGGAGGGGACGACTGAAGCTTTCTTT	CASSFNREGTTEAFF
TRBD2	-	TRBV5-6	TRBJ2-7	TGTGCCAGCAGCTTGGACGGGGGGACTACTTTTTACGAGCAGTACTTC	CASSLDGGTTFYEQYF
TRBD1	-	TRBV27	TRBJ1-5	TGTGCCAGCAGTCCCGGGACAGAGTACAATCAGCCCCAGCATTTT	CASSPGTEYNQPQHF
TRBD2	-	TRBV6-5	TRBJ2-1	TGTGCCAGCAGTTTAGATAGCGGGAGCTCCTACAATGAGCAGTTCTTC	CASSLDSGSSYNEQFF
-	-	TRBV7-9	TRBJ1-1	TGTGCCAGCACCAGATTGGGGGGTTTTAACACTGAAGCTTTCTTT	CASTRLGGFNTEAFF
TRBD2	-	TRBV29-1	TRBJ2-7	TGCAGCGTCGGGGGAGTAGCGGGTACCTACGAGCAGTACTTC	CSVGGVAGTYEQYF
-	-	TRBV30	TRBJ1-2	TGTGCCTGGAGTGTAGAGGCAGGCTGGGGCTACACCTTC	CAWSVEAGWGYTF
-	once	TRBV28	TRBJ2-4	TGTGCCAGCAGTAGGGGATCTAAAAACATTCAGTACTTC	CASSRGSKNIQYF
TRBD2	-	TRBV30	TRBJ2-5	TGTGCCTGGAATCGTGGAGCGGGAAGGGCAGAGACCCAGTACTTC	CAWNRGAGRAETQYF
TRBD2	-	TRBV2	TRBJ2-2	TGTGCCAGCAGCGCGGGACTAGGGGACACCGGGGAGCTGTTTTTT	CASSAGLGDTGELFF
-	few	TRBV5-8	TRBJ2-1	TGTGCCAGCAGCTCTCCCGGGATGGTCGATGAGCAGTTCTTC	CASSSPGMVDEQFF
TRBD1	-	TRBV27	TRBJ2-1	TGTGCCAGCAGGACAGGGATTGGAGAGCAGTTCTTC	CASRTGIGEQFF
-	-	TRBV29-1	TRBJ2-7	TGCAGCGTTGAGGCCGGGTGGGACGAGCAGTACTTC	CSVEAGWDEQYF
-	-	TRBV7-8	TRBJ1-5	TGTGCCAGCAGCTTATCAGCAGCGAGTAGCAATCAGCCCCAGCATTTT	CASSLSAASSNQPQHF
-	-	TRBV7-8	TRBJ1-1	TGTGCCAGCAGCTGGGAAAGCCCCCTTGAAGCTTTCTTT	CASSWESPLEAFF
TRBD2	-	TRBV7-9	TRBJ2-2	TGTGCCAGCAGCTCCGTCGGCGGGAGCCCCGGGGAGCTGTTTTTT	CASSSVGGSPGELFF
-	once	TRBV19	TRBJ2-1	TGTGCCAGTAGTATAGCGGCCGGGGGTAATGAGCAGTTCTTC	CASSIAAGGNEQFF
TRBD2	-	TRBV18	TRBJ2-1	TGTGCCAGCTCACCCTTAGCGGGAGTCGCCTACAATGAGCAGTTCTTC	CASSPLAGVAYNEQFF
TRBD1	few	TRBV5-1	TRBJ2-1	TGCGCCAGCAGCAACCCGGGACAGGGCTCCTATGAGCAGTTCTTC	CASSNPGQGSYEQFF
-	once	TRBV5-1	TRBJ1-2	TGCGCCAGCAGTTATGCGACGGGGAGCGGCTACACCTTC	CASSYATGSGYTF
-	once	TRBV28	TRBJ2-1	TGTGCCAGCAGTGACGGGAGTCGGACCTACAATGAGCAGTTCTTC	CASSDGSRTYNEQFF
-	few	TRBV20-1	TRBJ2-1	TGCAGTGCTAGTAAGAGTTCCTCCTACAATGAGCAGTTCTTC	CSASKSSSYNEQFF
-	few	TRBV5-6	TRBJ1-2	TGTGCCAGCAAGTTTGGGATGGACTACACCTTC	CASKFGMDYTF
TRBD2	-	TRBV4-1	TRBJ2-1	TGCGCCAGCAGCCAAGAAGAGTTTGCGGGAGGGCGGAGAAATGAGCAGTTCTTC	CASSQEEFAGGRRNEQFF
-	-	TRBV30	TRBJ1-1	TGTGCCTGGAGCGCTGTCCCGAACACTGAAGCTTTCTTT	CAWSAVPNTEAFF
TRBD1	-	TRBV6-6	TRBJ2-5	TGTGCCAGCAGTCCGGGACAGGGGGTCGGGGAGACCCAGTACTTC	CASSPGQGVGETQYF
-	-	TRBV27	TRBJ1-1	TGTGCCAGCAGTTTAAGCTATGGCGGGAACACTGAAGCTTTCTTT	CASSLSYGGNTEAFF
TRBD2	-	TRBV7-2	TRBJ2-1	TGTGCCAGCAGCTTTATCCTAGCGGGAGGTAGTGGTGAGCAGTTCTTC	CASSFILAGGSGEQFF
TRBD1	-	TRBV5-4	TRBJ1-2	TGTGCCAGCAGCTTGCCCGGACAGGATGGCTACACCTTC	CASSLPGQDGYTF
-	-	TRBV2	TRBJ1-2	TGTGCCAGCGGCCCTGAAAGCAGAACGGGCTATGGCTACACCTTC	CASGPESRTGYGYTF
-	-	TRBV20-1	TRBJ2-3	TGCAGTGCTACGGGAGCGGATACGCAGTATTTT	CSATGADTQYF
-	-	TRBV7-9	TRBJ2-7	TGTGCCAGCAGCTTCCAGGGAGACATCGAGCAGTACTTC	CASSFQGDIEQYF